The 4 T cell receptor beta chains below all came from one sample that was sequenced in a study of vaccination effects on CD4 cells after COVID-19. What these receptors recognize is not known. Prior to sequencing, the ViraFEST assay stimulated PBMC with viral peptide pools, which expanded the antigen-specific CD4+ T cells. Upon completion of about eleven days in culture, CD4+ T cells were isolated. SARS-CoV-2 infected the person between March and December 2020, as confirmed by PCR. Only in-frame clones appear in the TCRdb table, and some are missing; sequencing was by immunoSEQ multiplex PCR. The sample includes approximately 22,000 clones, about 81% of them seen just once. Sequenced here: CD4+ T cells from PBMCs cultured with a peptide pool, sampled before COVID-19 vaccination. These receptors were collected from a human donor who had a prior SARS-CoV-2 infection.

The chain is built from TRBV21-1 and TRBJ1-2. TRBV21-1 is tagged as a pseudogene. The CDR3 has 14 amino acids. The CDR3 region is CASSKSWGNYGYTF. The CDR3 nucleotides read TGTGCCAGCAGCAAAAGTTGGGGTAACTATGGCTACACCTTC.

The rearrangement uses TRBV4-3 and TRBJ1-4; 8 bases are shared with TRBD1. The germline V gene has CDR1 LGHNA and CDR2 YSLEER. The CDR3 has 14 amino acids. V trimming: 2 bases; J trimming: 8 bases; junction bases outside the gene matches: 4. The CDR3 DNA reads as TGCGCCAGCAGCCAATATCAGGGGGCGGAAAAACTGTTTTTT. Translated: CASSQYQGAEKLFF.

V usage is TRBV19 and J usage is TRBJ1-2; D remains ambiguous. Germline CDR1 is LNHDA and CDR2 is SQIVND (reference sequence). Trimming removed 6 bases from V and 6 bases from J, with 17 bases in between. CDR3 size: 14 residues. The CDR3 nucleotides are TGTGCCAGTAGCCGAGGTTTTGGGTTGGATGGCTACACCTTC. This translates into CASSRGFGLDGYTF.

The chain recombines TRBV4-1 with TRBJ2-1, with TRBD2 matching 12 bases. CDR1 is MGHRA and CDR2 is YSYEKL in the germline V gene. Trimming removed 6 bases from V and 0 bases from J; junction bases left unmatched: 9. This CDR3 spans 18 amino acids. CDR3 residues: CASSRGLAGSSSYNEQFF. In DNA form, the CDR3 reads TGCGCCAGCAGTCGCGGACTAGCGGGGTCGAGCTCCTACAATGAGCAGTTCTTC.